The clone carrying this T cell receptor beta chain was recorded a few times. What it binds is not known. Antigen-specific CD4+ T cell clonotypes were called by their expansion after viral peptide-pool culture in ViraFEST. CD4+ T cells were isolated after around ten days of culture. The healthy vaccine recipients, who had no prior SARS-CoV-2 infection, showed negative nucleocapsid antibodies. Cultivation was performed at 1.5 million to 2.5 million PBMC per well with roughly 10 IU/ml IL-2 and 9 to 10 ug/ml peptides added. IL-2 medium took the place of half the medium on both days 3 and 7. Using immunoSEQ multiplex PCR, the repertoire was profiled, and TCRdb retains in-frame clones only, with some absent. The profile shows fewer than 85,000 clones, about 79% of them singletons. The entry originates in a study of vaccination effects on CD4 cells after COVID-19. Study-level results: From healthy vaccinees, only 1 of 255 vaccine-induced clones also reacted to common cold coronaviruses. Few convalescent patients were studied, and early post-infection samples were lacking.

Germline V gene sequence: CDR1 LNHDA, CDR2 SQIVND (reference sequence). The CDR3 has 13 amino acids. Trimming shortened V by 6 bases and J by 4 bases, and 12 bases separated the two germline ends. The chain has TRBV19 and TRBJ1-1, with D uncertain. This specimen consisted of CD4+ T cells from PBMCs cultured with SARS-CoV-2 spike peptides, obtained before COVID-19 vaccination. This clonotype was obtained from a human donor who received a COVID-19 vaccine. The CDR3 spells CASSRLGSTEAFF. DNA of the CDR3: TGTGCCAGTAGCCGGCTTGGGTCCACTGAAGCTTTCTTT.